Below, one TCR delta chain is given with its context. Its antigen is not yet known. One base away there is no much larger clone; base qualities are not given. The data belong to a study of DNA immune sequencing with unique molecular identifiers (dated by TCRdb to 2018 to 2020). Some background on the complete study: Immunomagnetic cell separation was used to enrich gammadelta T cells from buffy coats, and the genomic DNA of the enriched gammadelta T cells was then sequenced. Fluorescence-activated cell sorting was used to enrich gammadelta T cells from the PBMC of over 9 healthy individuals. To compare enriched with non-enriched material, about 100 ng of enriched gammadelta T-cell DNA and approximately 1 ug of non-enriched PBMC DNA were sequenced. The study developed and validated an ultrasensitive DNA-based TRD repertoire sequencing method using PCR-introduced unique molecular identifiers. Validation of the sequencing method was done both on synthetic reference molecules and on blood samples taken from healthy individuals. Donors were healthy individuals, with ten to eleven donors profiled from sorted peripheral blood gammadelta T cells. The investigation overall reported the following: TRD repertoire diversity varied between healthy donors, with several donors highly oligoclonal where top 5 clonotypes exceeded half of productive molecules. Among clonotypes from healthy donors, the most common TRD rearrangement was TRDV2 paired with TRDJ1. The primer-based approach is unable to detect novel TRD sequences that the primers do not target.

The CDR3 starts with the cysteine, ends with the phenylalanine, and has 21 residues. Only the CDR3 portion is preserved as DNA: 63 bases, with reading frame beginning at the first base. The library was generated by multiplex PCR. A 32-plex assay amplified the genomic DNA, with primers for all 8 TRDV and 4 TRDJ genes spanning the CDR3. A 12-nucleotide UMI was added during two to three barcoding PCR cycles, followed by a second PCR with Illumina adapter primers. AMPure XP beads were used to purify the libraries, whose quality was checked on a Fragment Analyzer using the HS NGS Fragment kit. The sequencing was run with an Illumina MiniSeq mid-output kit, including 20% PhiX, and 150 cycles of paired-end reads. As for the authors' bioinformatics: MIGEC version 1.2.9 was used to process the reads, grouping the reads by UMI and building error-corrected consensus sequences. Post-processing used modified VDJtools version 1.2.1 scripts and the tcR R package. Identical DNA sequences were merged into single rows after TCRdb reprocessed the public reads with CATT. TCRdb assigned the V and J calls; the authors' analysis was not used. This sample holds some 4,500 delta-chain clones; over 9.5% were observed only once. The ten largest make up about 47% of the sample.

Here the J gene is TRDJ1 and the V gene is not called; the listed D gene, TRDD3, was not tested against the DNA. Material: gamma-delta T cells enriched from blood buffy coat, or unenriched PBMCs (not recorded which). The origin of this receptor is a human donor in good health. The CDR3 in this case is CACDTVSYQARPGVYTDKLIF. The DNA sequence is as follows: TGTGCCTGTGACACCGTCTCCTACCAGGCCCGTCCTGGGGTGTACACCGATAAACTCATCTTT.